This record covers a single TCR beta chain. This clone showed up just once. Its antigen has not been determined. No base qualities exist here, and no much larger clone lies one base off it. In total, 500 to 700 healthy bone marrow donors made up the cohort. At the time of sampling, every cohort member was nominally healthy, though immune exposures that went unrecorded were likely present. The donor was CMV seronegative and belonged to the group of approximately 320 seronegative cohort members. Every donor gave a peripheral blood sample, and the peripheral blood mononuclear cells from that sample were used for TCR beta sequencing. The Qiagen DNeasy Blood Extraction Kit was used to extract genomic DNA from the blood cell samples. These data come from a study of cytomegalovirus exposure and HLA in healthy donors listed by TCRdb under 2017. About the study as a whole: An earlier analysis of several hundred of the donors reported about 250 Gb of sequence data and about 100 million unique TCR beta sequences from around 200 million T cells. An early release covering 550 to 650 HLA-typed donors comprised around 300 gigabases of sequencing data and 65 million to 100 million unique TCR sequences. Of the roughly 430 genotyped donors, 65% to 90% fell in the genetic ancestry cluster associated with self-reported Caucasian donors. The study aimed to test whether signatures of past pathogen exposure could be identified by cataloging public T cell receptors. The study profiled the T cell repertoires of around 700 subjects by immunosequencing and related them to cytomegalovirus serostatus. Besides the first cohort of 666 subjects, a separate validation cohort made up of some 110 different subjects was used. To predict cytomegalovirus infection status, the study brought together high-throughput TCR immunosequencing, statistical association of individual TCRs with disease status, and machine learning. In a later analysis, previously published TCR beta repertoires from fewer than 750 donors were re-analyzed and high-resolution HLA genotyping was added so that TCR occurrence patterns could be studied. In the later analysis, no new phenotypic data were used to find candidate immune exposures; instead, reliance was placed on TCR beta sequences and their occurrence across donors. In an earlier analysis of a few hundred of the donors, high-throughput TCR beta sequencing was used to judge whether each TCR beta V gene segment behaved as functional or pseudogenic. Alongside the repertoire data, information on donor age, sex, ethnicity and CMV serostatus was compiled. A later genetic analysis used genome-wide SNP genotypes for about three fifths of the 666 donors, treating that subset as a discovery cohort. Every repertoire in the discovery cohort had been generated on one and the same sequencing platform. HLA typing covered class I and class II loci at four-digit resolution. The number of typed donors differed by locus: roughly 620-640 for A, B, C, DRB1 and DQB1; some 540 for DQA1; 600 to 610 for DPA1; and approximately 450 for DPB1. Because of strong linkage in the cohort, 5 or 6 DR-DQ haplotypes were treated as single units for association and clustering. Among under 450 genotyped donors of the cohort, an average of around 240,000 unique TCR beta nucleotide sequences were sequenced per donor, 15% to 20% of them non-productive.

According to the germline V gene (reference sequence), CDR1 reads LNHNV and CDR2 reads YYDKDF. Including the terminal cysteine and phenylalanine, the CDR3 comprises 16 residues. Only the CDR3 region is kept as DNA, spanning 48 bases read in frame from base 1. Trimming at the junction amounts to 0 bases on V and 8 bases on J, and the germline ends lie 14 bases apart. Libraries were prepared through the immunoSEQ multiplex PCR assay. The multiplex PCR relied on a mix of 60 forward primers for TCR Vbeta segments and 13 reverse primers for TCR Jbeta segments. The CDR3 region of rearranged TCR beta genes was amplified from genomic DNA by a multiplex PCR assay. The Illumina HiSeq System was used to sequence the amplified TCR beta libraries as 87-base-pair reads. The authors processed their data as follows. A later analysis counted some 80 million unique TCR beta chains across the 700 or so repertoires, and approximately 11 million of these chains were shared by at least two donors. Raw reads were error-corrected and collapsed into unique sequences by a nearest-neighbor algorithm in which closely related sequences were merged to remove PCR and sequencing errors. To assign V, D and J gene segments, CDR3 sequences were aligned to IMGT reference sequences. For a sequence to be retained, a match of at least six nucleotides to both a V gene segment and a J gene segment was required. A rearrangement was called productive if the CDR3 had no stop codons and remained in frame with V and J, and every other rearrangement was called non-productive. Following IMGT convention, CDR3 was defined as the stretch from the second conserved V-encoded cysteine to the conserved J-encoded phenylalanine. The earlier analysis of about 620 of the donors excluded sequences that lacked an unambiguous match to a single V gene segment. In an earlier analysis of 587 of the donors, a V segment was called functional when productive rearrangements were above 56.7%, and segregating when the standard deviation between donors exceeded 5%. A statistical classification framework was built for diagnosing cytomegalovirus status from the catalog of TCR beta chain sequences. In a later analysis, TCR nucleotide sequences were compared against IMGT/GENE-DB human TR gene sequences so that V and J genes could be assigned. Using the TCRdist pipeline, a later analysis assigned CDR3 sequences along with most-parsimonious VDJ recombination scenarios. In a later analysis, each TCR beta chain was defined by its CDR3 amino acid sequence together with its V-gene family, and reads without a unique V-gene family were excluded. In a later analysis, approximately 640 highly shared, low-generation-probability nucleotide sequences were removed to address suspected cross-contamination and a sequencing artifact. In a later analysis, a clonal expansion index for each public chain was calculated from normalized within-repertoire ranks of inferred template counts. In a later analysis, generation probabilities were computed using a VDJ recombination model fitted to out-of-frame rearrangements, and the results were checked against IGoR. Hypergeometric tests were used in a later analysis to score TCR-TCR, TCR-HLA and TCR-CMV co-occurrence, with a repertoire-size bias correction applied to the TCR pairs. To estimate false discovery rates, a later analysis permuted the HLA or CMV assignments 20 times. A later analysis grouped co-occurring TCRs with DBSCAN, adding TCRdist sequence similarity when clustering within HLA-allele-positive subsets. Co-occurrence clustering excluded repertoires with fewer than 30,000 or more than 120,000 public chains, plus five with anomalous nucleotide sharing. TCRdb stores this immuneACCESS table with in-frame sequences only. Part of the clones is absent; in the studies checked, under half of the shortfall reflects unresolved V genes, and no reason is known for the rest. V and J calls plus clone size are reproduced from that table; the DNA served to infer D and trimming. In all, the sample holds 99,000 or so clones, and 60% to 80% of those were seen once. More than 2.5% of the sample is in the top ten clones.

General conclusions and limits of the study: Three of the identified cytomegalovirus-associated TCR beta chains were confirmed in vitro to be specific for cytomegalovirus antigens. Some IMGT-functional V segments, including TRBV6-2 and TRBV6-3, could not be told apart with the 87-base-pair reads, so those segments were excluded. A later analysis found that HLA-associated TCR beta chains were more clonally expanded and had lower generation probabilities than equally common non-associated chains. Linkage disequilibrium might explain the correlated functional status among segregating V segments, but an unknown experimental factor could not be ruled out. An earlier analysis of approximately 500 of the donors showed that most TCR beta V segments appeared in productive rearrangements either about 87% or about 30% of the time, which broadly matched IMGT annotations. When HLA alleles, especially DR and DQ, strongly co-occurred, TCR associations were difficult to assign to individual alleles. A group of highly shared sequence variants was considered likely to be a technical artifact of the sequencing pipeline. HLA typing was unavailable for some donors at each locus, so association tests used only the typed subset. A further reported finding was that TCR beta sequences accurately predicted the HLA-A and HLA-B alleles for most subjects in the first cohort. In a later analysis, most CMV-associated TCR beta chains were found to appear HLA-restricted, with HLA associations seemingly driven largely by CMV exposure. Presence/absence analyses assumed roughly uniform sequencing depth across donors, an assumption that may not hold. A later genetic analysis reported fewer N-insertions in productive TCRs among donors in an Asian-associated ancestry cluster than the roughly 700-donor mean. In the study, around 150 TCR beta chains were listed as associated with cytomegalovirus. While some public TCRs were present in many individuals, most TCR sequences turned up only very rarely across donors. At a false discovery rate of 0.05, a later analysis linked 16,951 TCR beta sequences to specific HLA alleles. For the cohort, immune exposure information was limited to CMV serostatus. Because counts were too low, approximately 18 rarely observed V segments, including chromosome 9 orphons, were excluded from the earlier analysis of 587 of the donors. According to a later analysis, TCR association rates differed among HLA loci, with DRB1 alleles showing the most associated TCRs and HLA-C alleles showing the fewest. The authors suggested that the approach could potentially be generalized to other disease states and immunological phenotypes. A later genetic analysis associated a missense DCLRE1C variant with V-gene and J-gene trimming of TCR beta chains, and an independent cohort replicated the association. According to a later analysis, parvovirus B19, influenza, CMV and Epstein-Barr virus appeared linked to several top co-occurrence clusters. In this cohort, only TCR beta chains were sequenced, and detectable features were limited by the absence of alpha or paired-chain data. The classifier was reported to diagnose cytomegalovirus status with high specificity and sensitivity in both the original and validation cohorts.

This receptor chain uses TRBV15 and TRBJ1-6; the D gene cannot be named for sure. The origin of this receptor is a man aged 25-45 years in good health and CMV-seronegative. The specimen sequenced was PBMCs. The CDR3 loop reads CATSRDSGGSYSPLHF. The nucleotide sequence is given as TGTGCCACCAGCAGAGATTCAGGCGGGAGTTATTCACCCCTCCACTTT.